These T cell receptor beta chains were read from a single sample in a study of CD8 T cells in ankylosing spondylitis. From the 5' RACE reads, TCRdb called clonotypes with MiXCR, one entry per CDR3 protein. This table holds around 250,000 distinct CDR3 sequences, about 10% found once. Material for sequencing was blood, either unsorted or a sorted T cell fraction (not recorded which). All receptors come from a male donor with ankylosing spondylitis or in good health (not recorded which). Each CDR3 is given with its conserved first and last residue. Fields, in order: V gene, J gene, clone size, D gene, CDR3 protein, CDR3 DNA. The D gene is left open where the match is weak. Expanded clones get a size class; other rows say once, few or many, or leave the size out.

>TRBV5-1|TRBJ1-4|few|TRBD1
CASGPTGSANEKLFF
TGCGCCAGCGGCCCGACAGGGTCGGCTAATGAAAAACTGTTTTTT
>TRBV4-1|TRBJ2-7|many|NA
CASSNVQGGAYEQYF
TGCGCCAGCTCGAACGTTCAGGGGGGAGCCTACGAGCAGTACTTC
>TRBV25-1|TRBJ1-1|many|NA
CASTQGRGNPEAFF
TGTGCCAGCACCCAGGGGCGGGGGAACCCTGAAGCTTTCTTT
>TRBV20-1|TRBJ1-2|many|NA
CSARAPGLYGYTF
TGCAGTGCTCGGGCCCCGGGGCTCTATGGCTACACCTTC
>TRBV29-1|TRBJ2-3|many|NA
CSVLWEAQPDTQYF
TGCAGCGTTCTGTGGGAGGCCCAACCAGATACGCAGTATTTT
>TRBV3-1|TRBJ1-1|many|TRBD1
CASAGGNTEAFF
TGTGCCAGTGCAGGGGGGAACACTGAAGCTTTCTTT
>TRBV7-3|TRBJ2-2|many|TRBD2
CASSLMGGQNTGELFF
TGTGCCAGCAGCTTAATGGGAGGGCAGAACACCGGGGAGCTGTTTTTT
>TRBV27|TRBJ2-7|few|NA
CASSPRDTTYEQYF
TGTGCCAGCAGTCCCCGGGACACAACCTACGAGCAGTACTTC
>TRBV4-2|TRBJ2-3|many|TRBD1
CASSPRTGFGGATDTQYF
TGTGCCAGCAGCCCGAGGACAGGGTTCGGGGGAGCAACAGATACGCAGTATTTT
>TRBV20-1|TRBJ2-3|NA|NA
CSASPESDTQYF
TGCAGTGCTAGCCCGGAGTCAGATACGCAGTATTTT
>TRBV10-3|TRBJ1-5|NA|TRBD1
CAISTDRGNQPQHF
TGTGCCATCAGTACTGACAGGGGAAATCAGCCCCAGCATTTT
>TRBV3-1|TRBJ2-3|many|TRBD2
CASSQMTSGRAQYF
TGTGCCAGCAGCCAAATGACTAGCGGGAGGGCGCAGTATTTT
>TRBV20-1|TRBJ1-1|many|NA
CSARKSGLNTEAFF
TGCAGTGCTCGAAAGTCTGGGCTGAACACTGAAGCTTTCTTT
>TRBV20-1|TRBJ2-3|many|TRBD2
CSARSEASGANTQYF
TGCAGTGCTAGATCCGAGGCTAGCGGGGCAAATACGCAGTATTTT
>TRBV7-9|TRBJ1-5|NA|TRBD1
CASSAGTGNQPQHF
TGTGCCAGCAGCGCCGGGACAGGAAATCAGCCCCAGCATTTT
>TRBV11-2|TRBJ2-1|many|TRBD1
CASSLMDRGSRREQFF
TGTGCCAGCAGCTTGATGGACAGGGGTTCACGGAGGGAGCAGTTCTTC
>TRBV28|TRBJ2-1|few|NA
CASGRAGQTRNEQFF
TGTGCCAGCGGAAGAGCGGGCCAAACTCGCAATGAGCAGTTCTTC
>TRBV5-1|TRBJ2-7|many|NA
CASSPGAGPSYEQYF
TGCGCCAGCAGCCCTGGGGCAGGACCCTCCTACGAGCAGTACTTC
>TRBV2|TRBJ2-3|NA|NA
CASKYGVPDTQYF
TGTGCCAGCAAATACGGGGTGCCAGATACGCAGTATTTT
>TRBV20-1|TRBJ2-5|many|NA
CSAGAQETQYF
TGCAGTGCGGGGGCCCAAGAGACCCAGTACTTC
>TRBV5-1|TRBJ2-5|NA|TRBD1
CASSWSGTDQETQYF
TGCGCCAGCAGCTGGTCCGGGACAGACCAAGAGACCCAGTACTTC
>TRBV9|TRBJ1-2|many|NA
CASSVDGTSEGYTF
TGTGCCAGCAGCGTAGACGGAACGTCGGAGGGCTACACCTTC
>TRBV20-1|TRBJ2-1|many|TRBD2
CSARVVWGRGPKDIEQFF
TGCAGTGCTAGAGTGGTGTGGGGGAGGGGACCTAAGGACATTGAGCAGTTCTTC
>TRBV5-1|TRBJ1-3|few|NA
CASSLEGQGAGNTIYF
TGCGCCAGCAGCTTGGAGGGCCAGGGAGCAGGAAACACCATATATTTT
>TRBV10-1|TRBJ2-4|many|NA
CASFRDTGLAKNIQYF
TGCGCCAGCTTTAGGGACACAGGATTAGCCAAAAACATTCAGTACTTC
>TRBV12-3/TRBV12-4|TRBJ2-5|many|TRBD2
CASSSDSGRGETQYF
TGTGCCAGCAGTTCGGATAGCGGGAGGGGAGAGACCCAGTACTTC
>TRBV5-1|TRBJ2-3|NA|NA
CASSSTVSLTDTQYF
TGCGCCAGCAGCTCGACAGTTTCCCTCACAGATACGCAGTATTTT
>TRBV5-1|TRBJ2-5|few|NA
CASSFGRSQETQYF
TGCGCCAGCAGCTTCGGGCGGAGCCAAGAGACCCAGTACTTC
>TRBV5-6|TRBJ2-7|NA|TRBD2
CASSSWDTQTSGKFEQYF
TGTGCCAGCAGCTCCTGGGACACCCAGACTAGCGGGAAATTCGAGCAGTACTTC
>TRBV29-1|TRBJ2-1|NA|NA
CSVERDGGYNEQFF
TGCAGCGTTGAAAGGGACGGGGGCTACAATGAGCAGTTCTTC
>TRBV20-1|TRBJ2-3|many|TRBD2
CSAHGEASGGSTDTQYF
TGCAGTGCTCATGGGGAAGCTAGCGGGGGGAGCACAGATACGCAGTATTTT
>TRBV4-2|TRBJ2-2|once|TRBD2
CASSRSGSKTGELFF
TGTGCCAGCAGCCGTAGCGGGTCGAAGACCGGGGAGCTGTTTTTT
>TRBV20-1|TRBJ1-1|NA|NA
CRAAYLGDLEAFF
TGCAGGGCTGCATATCTAGGGGACCTCGAAGCTTTCTTT
>TRBV11-2|TRBJ2-5|NA|NA
CASSFRWTTQETQYF
TGTGCCAGCAGCTTTAGGTGGACAACCCAAGAGACCCAGTACTTC
>TRBV9|TRBJ2-4|many|NA
CASSVVGGAVDIQYF
TGTGCCAGCAGCGTAGTGGGGGGAGCCGTGGACATTCAGTACTTC
>TRBV16|TRBJ2-7|NA|NA
CASSPPDRQYYEQYF
TGTGCCAGCAGCCCCCCGGATCGGCAGTACTACGAGCAGTACTTC